The rows below give T cell receptor beta chains drawn from one sample of a study of T-cell memory formation after mild COVID-19. One entry per CDR3 protein, called by TCRdb with MiXCR from the 5' RACE reads. The data contain hundreds of thousands of distinct CDR3 sequences, about 20% of them singletons. Sequencing was done on a sample of PBMCs or a T cell subset sorted from them (not recorded which). Source of these receptors: an adult woman who had mild COVID-19 (a few samples of this study predate the infection). Cell type and time point are not known. CDR3s include the opening cysteine and the closing phenylalanine or tryptophan. The D gene is left open where the match is weak. The size of a clone is reported for some rows only, either as once, few or many, or as a class for expanded clones.

>TRBJ2-6|-|-|TRBV4-3
TGCGCCAGCAGCCAAGAGAAGGCGAGGTGGGGGGCCAACGTCCTGACTTTC
CASSQEKARWGANVLTF
>TRBJ1-2|-|-|TRBV20-1
TGCAGTGCCGCGACAGCTAACTATGGCTACACCTTC
CSAATANYGYTF
>TRBJ2-3|-|-|TRBV7-3
TGTGCCAGCAGCTCCGGGACCTTGCAGTATTTT
CASSSGTLQYF
>TRBJ2-1|TRBD1|-|TRBV12-3/TRBV12-4
TGTGCCAGCAGTCCATGGACAGGGAACGCGGATGAGCAGTTCTTC
CASSPWTGNADEQFF
>TRBJ2-7|-|-|TRBV5-5
TGTGCCAGCAGCTTGTTGGGCGGAGAATACGAGCAGTACTTC
CASSLLGGEYEQYF
>TRBJ2-1|TRBD2|few|TRBV20-1
TGCAGTGCTAGGGTACTAGCGGGGACTACGAATGAGCAGTTCTTC
CSARVLAGTTNEQFF
>TRBJ1-1|TRBD1|-|TRBV2
TGTGCCAGCGGGGAACCGGGACAGGGGTGGACGCCTGAAGCTTTCTTT
CASGEPGQGWTPEAFF
>TRBJ1-4|-|-|TRBV5-1
TGCGCCAGCAGCTTGGCACAGGTGGGAGAAAAACTGTTTTTT
CASSLAQVGEKLFF
>TRBJ2-7|TRBD1|many|TRBV12-3/TRBV12-4
TGTGCCAGTACAGGGACAGGCATCTACGAGCAGTACTTC
CASTGTGIYEQYF
>TRBJ2-2|-|few|TRBV29-1
TGCAGCGTTTCAACAGGGTACGGGGAGCTGTTTTTT
CSVSTGYGELFF
>TRBJ2-7|TRBD1|few|TRBV24-1
TGTGCCACCAGTGATTCCGGGACAGGGGCATACGAGCAGTACTTC
CATSDSGTGAYEQYF
>TRBJ1-2|-|-|TRBV19
TGTGCAAAGTCGGCAGCTTTTACTGGCTACACCTTC
CAKSAAFTGYTF
>TRBJ1-1|-|few|TRBV7-2
TGTGCCAGCAGATTGGCGGGGTCCACTGAAGCTTTCTTT
CASRLAGSTEAFF